This note documents a single T cell receptor (beta chain) sequence. Its target is not known. An end of the junction does not agree with germline; a read error may underlie this. This sample was included in a study of blood T cells in healthy people across ages. Study-level findings and limits: Measured against age, TCR beta diversity per million T cells decreased in a roughly linear manner.

Germline V gene lookup returns CDR1 LNHNV and CDR2 YYDKDF (reference sequence). The CDR3 runs to 15 residues. Primers used in a second PCR of about 7 to 12 cycles were a sample-barcoded 5' primer and a J-beta primer mix. TCRdb itself ran the 5' RACE reads through MiXCR, one entry per CDR3 protein. The profile shows hundreds of thousands of distinct CDR3 sequences, roughly 26% of them singletons. This same sample was also part of a study on T cells of mothers and their children. As reported in that work: When the second PCR was run, its M1S primer added sample barcodes and 2-4 random nucleotides.

The chain uses TRBV15 and TRBJ1-5; D not certain. Sequenced input: blood. The source is a boy under 18 in good health. CDR3 sequence (DNA): TGTGCCACCAGTAGAGGACTGATTAGCAATCAGCCCCAGCATTTT. This codes for CATSRGLISNQPQHF.